What follows are 23 T cell receptor beta chains derived from one specimen sequenced in a study of cytomegalovirus exposure and HLA in healthy donors (dated by TCRdb to 2015 to 2018). Receptor libraries were prepared by the immunoSEQ multiplex PCR assay. A mixture of 60 forward primers for TCR Vbeta segments and 13 reverse primers for TCR Jbeta segments was used in the multiplex PCR. In its TCRdb copy, this immuneACCESS table keeps in-frame sequences only and misses some clones. Where compared with another copy, unresolved V genes explain less than half of these, and the others have no known cause. The sample profile shows around 260,000 clones; 80% of them were found once. Together, the top ten hold approximately 0.3% of the sample. Sequenced material: PBMCs. All receptors come from a girl aged 2-15 years in good health and CMV-seronegative.

The gene calls are TRBV7-9 and TRBJ1-3; a possible D gene is TRBD1 (5 bases). V was clipped by 2 bases and J by 4 bases, with 12 bases between them. Germline V gene sequence: CDR1 SEHNR, CDR2 FQNEAQ (reference sequence). This CDR3 is built from 15 residues. The CDR3 reads CASSLYLGGGNTIYF. The CDR3 nucleotides read TGTGCCAGCAGCTTATACCTCGGGGGGGGAAACACCATATATTTT. The full variable domain, rest sourced from reference TRBV7-9 and TRBJ1-3, is DTGVSQNPRHKITKRGQNVTFRCDPISEHNRLYWYRQTLGQGPEFLTYFQNEAQLEKSRLLSDRFSAERPKGSFSTLEIQRTEQGDSAMYLCASSLYLGGGNTIYFGEGSWLTVV.

This rearrangement joins TRBV30 to TRBJ2-1, with TRBD2 identical over 11 bases. The germline CDR1 and CDR2 sequences are GTSNPN and SVGIG (reference sequence). J lost 0 bases, V lost 4 bases, and 8 bases had no gene match. This CDR3 has 17 amino acids. The CDR3 region is CAWTGTSGKSSYNEQFF. CDR3 in DNA: TGTGCCTGGACCGGGACTAGCGGAAAGAGCTCCTACAATGAGCAGTTCTTC.

The genes are TRBV5-1 and TRBJ2-5, with D unclear. Trimming removed 0 bases from V and 0 bases from J, with 18 bases in between. The CDR3 has 18 residues. Germline V gene data show CDR1 as SGHRS and CDR2 as YFSETQ. This chain's CDR3 is CASSLDNLMRVYQETQYF. DNA for the CDR3: TGCGCCAGCAGCTTGGATAATCTGATGAGAGTGTACCAAGAGACCCAGTACTTC.

This chain connects TRBV6-4 to TRBJ1-1; 9 bases fit TRBD1. Germline V gene data show CDR1 as MRHNA and CDR2 as SNTAGT. V shed 6 bases and J 4 bases; nucleotides not matched to a gene: 6. This CDR3 spans 14 amino acids. The CDR3: CASRKGQGFTEAFF. The CDR3 DNA is TGTGCCAGCAGGAAGGGACAGGGATTCACTGAAGCTTTCTTT.

The chain couples TRBV7-6 to TRBJ2-3; TRBD2 agrees at 11 bases. V shed 1 base, J shed 1 base, and the junction held 1 base outside the gene matches. This CDR3 has 16 residues. Germline values: CDR1 SGHVS, CDR2 FNYEAQ. The CDR3 DNA follows: TGTGCCAGCAGCTTAGAACTAGCGGGAGGCACAGATACGCAGTATTTT. Protein product: CASSLELAGGTDTQYF.

The gene calls are TRBV15 and TRBJ2-1; 7 bases line up with TRBD2. Looked up from germline, CDR1 is LNHNV and CDR2 is YYDKDF (reference sequence). This CDR3 contains 15 residues. Losses at the gene ends were 5 bases for V and 8 bases for J; bases not matched to a gene: 12. The CDR3 region has the DNA TGTGCCACCAGCCCCCGACGGCGGGGGAGGGATGAGCAGTTCTTC. Translating gives CATSPRRRGRDEQFF.

The chain is built from TRBV27 and TRBJ1-1, with D possibly matching TRBD1 (6 bases). CDR3 length: 15 residues. Germline-derived CDR1 and CDR2 are MNHEY and SMNVEV (reference sequence). Trimming took 0 bases from V and 3 from J, leaving 11 bases between them. CDR3 loop: CASSLSLDRYTEAFF. In DNA form, the CDR3 reads TGTGCCAGCAGTTTATCTTTGGACAGATACACTGAAGCTTTCTTT.

CDR3 DNA: TGTGCCAGCAGCTCGTGGACAGGGGGTTTGGGCTACACCTTC. This codes for CASSSWTGGLGYTF. The chain couples TRBV7-6 to TRBJ1-2; 10 bases map to TRBD1. The ends lost 4 bases at V and 8 bases at J; junction bases unmatched: 7. The CDR3 spans 14 residues. The V gene's germline CDR1 is SGHVS and CDR2 FNYEAQ.

This clone was observed a few times. This CDR3 is CASRLISGGVDEQYF. For the CDR3, the DNA is TGTGCCAGCAGGTTGATTAGCGGGGGGGTAGACGAGCAGTACTTC. The V and J genes are TRBV6-1 and TRBJ2-5; the match to TRBD2 covers 11 bases. Judging by the DNA end, TRBJ2-7 fits better; the J call may be wrong. The CDR3 is 15 amino acids. Germline V gene data show CDR1 as MNHNS and CDR2 as SASEGT.

The rearrangement uses TRBV5-4 and TRBJ2-7; 10 nucleotides align to TRBD2. V was pared by 2 bases and J by 5 bases, with 7 bases of the junction left unmatched. The CDR3 sequence is 15 residues long. Germline V gene lookup returns CDR1 SGHNT and CDR2 YYREEE (reference sequence). CDR3 residues: CASSFSAGGRHEQYF. In nucleotides, the CDR3 is TGTGCCAGCAGCTTTTCAGCGGGGGGGCGCCACGAGCAGTACTTC. Variable domain in full (rest from reference TRBV5-4 and TRBJ2-7): ETGVTQSPTHLIKTRGQQVTLRCSSQSGHNTVSWYQQALGQGPQFIFQYYREEENGRGNFPPRFSGLQFPNYSSELNVNALELDDSALYLCASSFSAGGRHEQYFGPGTRLTVT.

The chain recombines TRBV18 with TRBJ1-4, with TRBD1 as a possible D gene (6 bases). The ends were cut back, 1 base at V and 0 bases at J, with 21 bases in the middle. This CDR3 region has 20 residues. Germline-derived CDR1 and CDR2 are KGHSH and LQKENI. The CDR3 loop reads CASSPLPTHRERTTNEKLFF. The CDR3 coding sequence is TGTGCCAGCTCACCACTTCCAACTCACAGGGAACGAACAACTAATGAAAAACTGTTTTTT.

The V and J genes are TRBV6-1 and TRBJ1-5; D is perhaps TRBD1 (5 bases). This CDR3 has 18 residues. Trimming shortened V by 3 bases and J by 2 bases, and 20 bases separated the two germline ends. CDR1 and CDR2 (germline): MNHNS, SASEGT. The CDR3 region has the DNA TGTGCCAGCAGTGATTTTATAGCCTTCAGGGCCGGCAATCAGCCCCAGCATTTT. Amino acids: CASSDFIAFRAGNQPQHF.

This chain connects TRBV2 to TRBJ1-4; D gene ambiguous. Trimming pared 4 bases from V and 5 bases from J, leaving 11 bases between. CDR3 size: 14 residues. Germline CDR1 reads SNHLY; CDR2 reads FYNNEI. The CDR3 here is CASSGRTGNEKLFF. The DNA of the CDR3 is TGTGCCAGCAGTGGCCGGACGGGGAATGAAAAACTGTTTTTT. The whole variable domain, remainder taken from reference TRBV2 and TRBJ1-4, is EPEVTQTPSHQVTQMGQEVILRCVPISNHLYFYWYRQILGQKVEFLVSFYNNEISEKSEIFDDQFSVERPDGSNFTLKIRSTKLEDSAMYFCASSGRTGNEKLFFGSGTQLSVL.

The V and J genes are TRBV6-5 and TRBJ1-1; D may be TRBD1 (5 bases). The germline V and J ends were trimmed by 5 bases and 1 base, with 8 bases remaining between them. Germline-derived CDR1 and CDR2 are MNHEY and SVGAGI. The CDR3 sequence is 13 residues long. The CDR3 DNA is TGTGCCAGCAGTCTCGACAGGAACACTGAAGCTTTCTTT. Translated: CASSLDRNTEAFF.

This chain connects TRBV28 to TRBJ1-2, with no clear D. This CDR3 spans 12 amino acids. Between the trimmed V and J ends, which lost 5 bases and 7 bases, there was a span of 11 bases. In germline, CDR1 is MDHEN, CDR2 SYDVKM. The CDR3 DNA sequence: TGTGCCAGCAGTCTACTGACGGGTGGCTACACCTTC. It codes for CASSLLTGGYTF.

The V and J genes are TRBV10-3 and TRBJ2-5, with D possibly TRBD2 on 6 matching bases. The CDR3 is 16 amino acids. Germline V CDR1 and CDR2: ENHRY, SYGVKD. The V end lost 6 bases, the J end lost 4 bases, and 21 bases lay between the germline ends. CDR3 coding DNA: TGTGCCATCAGCGAGACTAGGCCAGACGAGGGAGAGACCCAGTACTTC. The encoded protein is CAISETRPDEGETQYF.

This clone is a singleton in its sample. This sequence joins TRBV28 and TRBJ2-5, with TRBD1 identical over 7 bases. The CDR3 length is 15 residues. Germline assignment: CDR1 MDHEN and CDR2 SYDVKM. With V trimmed by 5 bases and J by 5 bases, 11 bases remained unmatched. Here the CDR3 reads CASSPPDRVGETQYF. The DNA of the CDR3 is TGTGCCAGCAGTCCCCCTGACAGGGTTGGGGAGACCCAGTACTTC.

The chain recombines TRBV5-1 with TRBJ2-7; tentatively, D is TRBD2 (6 bases). Trimming left V 0 bases short and J 3 bases short, with 10 bases between. This CDR3 spans 14 amino acids. The germline V gene encodes CDR1 SGHRS and CDR2 YFSETQ. The CDR3 reads CASSLGWGDYEQYF. CDR3 bases: TGCGCCAGCAGCTTGGGTTGGGGGGACTACGAGCAGTACTTC.

V usage is TRBV7-8 and J usage is TRBJ2-7; D is undetermined. Germline-derived CDR1 and CDR2 are SGHVS and FQNEAQ. Trimming pared 5 bases from V and 3 bases from J, leaving 5 bases between. The CDR3 totals 11 residues. The DNA for the CDR3 is TGTGCCAGCAGCACCAGCTACGAGCAGTACTTC. Encoded protein: CASSTSYEQYF.

The genes are TRBV6-1 and TRBJ1-5; D ambiguous. The germline CDR1 and CDR2 sequences are MNHNS and SASEGT. CDR3 length: 16 residues. Trimming shortened V by 2 bases and J by 0 bases, and 11 bases separated the two germline ends. The CDR3 DNA sequence: TGTGCCAGCAGTGAAAATGGCGGGAATAGCAATCAGCCCCAGCATTTT. Amino acids: CASSENGGNSNQPQHF.

V is TRBV28 and J is TRBJ2-2, with 8 bases fitting TRBD1. Looked up from germline, CDR1 is MDHEN and CDR2 is SYDVKM. This CDR3 is 16 amino acids long. Germline trimming cut 5 bases from V and 5 bases from J; bases unmatched to any gene: 10. The CDR3 sequence is CASSPTDRGLTGELFF. The CDR3 DNA follows: TGTGCCAGCAGTCCTACCGACAGGGGTTTGACCGGGGAGCTGTTTTTT.

This chain connects TRBV27 to TRBJ2-7; 8 bases are shared with TRBD2. J gave up 1 base and V 6 bases, and 14 bases lay outside the gene matches. CDR1 is MNHEY and CDR2 is SMNVEV in the germline V gene (reference sequence). CDR3 length: 17 amino acids. The CDR3 protein is CASRPRSGGGPSYEQYF. CDR3 in DNA: TGTGCCAGCAGACCACGCTCCGGGGGGGGGCCTTCCTACGAGCAGTACTTC.

This chain links TRBV19 with TRBJ2-6; 9 positions agree with TRBD2. The germline V gene has CDR1 LNHDA and CDR2 SQIVND (reference sequence). CDR3 size: 16 residues. The V gene end was trimmed by 3 bases and the J gene end by 3 bases; junction bases not matched to a gene: 3. The CDR3 DNA sequence: TGTGCCAGTAGTATTAGCGGGAGAGGTGGGGCCAACGTCCTGACTTTC. Translation: CASSISGRGGANVLTF.